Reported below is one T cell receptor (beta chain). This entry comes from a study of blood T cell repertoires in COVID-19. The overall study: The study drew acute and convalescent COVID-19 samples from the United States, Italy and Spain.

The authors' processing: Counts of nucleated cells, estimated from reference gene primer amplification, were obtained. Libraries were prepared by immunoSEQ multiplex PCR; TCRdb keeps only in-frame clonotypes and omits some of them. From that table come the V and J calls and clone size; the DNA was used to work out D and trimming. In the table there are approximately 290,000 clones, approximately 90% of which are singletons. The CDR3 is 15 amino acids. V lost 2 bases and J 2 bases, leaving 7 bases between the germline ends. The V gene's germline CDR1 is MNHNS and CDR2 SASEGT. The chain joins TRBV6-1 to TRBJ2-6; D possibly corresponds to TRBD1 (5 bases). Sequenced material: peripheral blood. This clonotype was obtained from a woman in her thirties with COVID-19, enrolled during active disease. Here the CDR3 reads CASSEQGAGANVLTF. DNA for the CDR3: TGTGCCAGCAGTGAACAAGGGGCTGGGGCCAACGTCCTGACTTTC.